This T cell receptor beta chain was captured by sequencing in a study of shared clonotypes between healthy human individuals. Naivety among CD8 cells was defined by CD45RO negativity and positive CCR7 selection, thereby excluding terminally differentiated effector memory CD45RA+ cells. The study enrolled healthy HIV-negative adults without recent acute infections or vaccinations as donors. Findings and limits, study-wide: Naive CD4 clonotypes were shared across a handful of donors at roughly 5%.

For each subset, genomic DNA was distributed in equal portions over several immunoSEQ plates. It was about 210 ng DNA, 30,000 or so T cell genomes, that sorted-subset replicate PCRs used. Profiled with immunoSEQ multiplex PCR; TCRdb holds only in-frame clones, not every one. Among some 2,100,000 clones listed, 85% to 95% were seen once. About this clone itself: Its antigen is not identified.

The specimen sequenced was naive CD8+ T cells from PBMCs. The receptor comes from a man in his late teens or twenties in good health. Some clones in this sample may be carry-over from other donors' samples.

In DNA form, the CDR3 reads TGTGCCAGCAGTTATGTAACAGCGCCCACAGATACGCAGTATTTT. It is translated as CASSYVTAPTDTQYF. The rearrangement joins TRBV6-6 to TRBJ2-3; no clear D. The CDR3 length is 15 residues. V shed 3 bases and J shed 2 bases, with 12 bases lying between them. Germline V CDR1 and CDR2: MNHNY, SVGAGI (reference sequence).